These 14 T cell receptor beta chains were sequenced from one sample in a study of OX40 agonist ivuxolimab in advanced cancers. Libraries were prepared by immunoSEQ multiplex PCR; TCRdb keeps only in-frame clonotypes and omits some of them. This sample has approximately 42,000 clones, with nearly 90% found just once. The source material was CD4+ or CD8+ T cells sorted from blood, sampled in a trial of the OX40 agonist ivuxolimab. The receptors were gathered from an adult with an advanced solid tumor such as melanoma, head and neck, liver or kidney cancer.

The V call is TRBV1, the J call TRBJ1-2; the D segment call TRBD1 is taken from the table without a DNA check. TRBV1 constitutes a pseudogene. This CDR3 contains 14 residues. The CDR3 coding sequence is TGCACCAGCAGCCGTAAGGAAGGGGTAAATGGCTACACCTTC. It specifies CTSSRKEGVNGYTF.

V gene TRBV6-6 combines with J gene TRBJ1-2; D is unresolved. Trimming pared 0 bases from V and 8 bases from J, leaving 16 bases between. Per germline, CDR1 MNHNY and CDR2 SVGAGI (reference sequence). The CDR3 totals 15 residues. The chain's CDR3 is CASSYSKVDPSGYTF. CDR3 bases: TGTGCCAGCAGTTACTCTAAGGTCGATCCGTCCGGCTACACCTTC.

This chain uses TRBV4-3 with TRBJ1-2, with 7 bases matching TRBD1. The trim removed 5 bases at V and 3 bases at J, leaving 9 bases unmatched. The CDR3 has 15 residues. From germline, CDR1 is LGHNA and CDR2 YSLEER. CDR3: CASSSTPGGDYGYTF. In nucleotides, the CDR3 is TGCGCCAGCAGCTCTACCCCAGGGGGGGACTATGGCTACACCTTC.

The chain carries TRBV5-4 and TRBJ2-7; TRBD2 aligns across 13 bases. The CDR3 loop spans 15 amino acids. Looked up from germline, CDR1 is SGHNT and CDR2 is YYREEE (reference sequence). The ends lost 3 bases at V and 2 bases at J; junction bases unmatched: 2. CDR3 protein: CASSSGLAGTYEQYF. The CDR3 DNA reads as TGTGCCAGCAGCTCGGGACTAGCGGGGACCTACGAGCAGTACTTC.

The chain is built from TRBV4-1 and TRBJ1-1; maybe TRBD1 (5 bases). The CDR3 length is 13 residues. Germline CDR1 is MGHRA and CDR2 is YSYEKL. The V end was cut by 3 bases, the J end by 5 bases, with 10 bases between. The CDR3 nucleotides read TGCGCCAGCAGCCATGAGGGGACGACTGAAGCTTTCTTT. Its translation is CASSHEGTTEAFF.

This chain connects TRBV4-2 to TRBJ2-3, with 11 bases fitting TRBD2. CDR1 and CDR2 from the germline V gene are LGHNA and YNFKEQ. The V and J ends lost 4 bases and 4 bases, in that order; junction bases with no gene match: 10. This CDR3 is 17 amino acids long. This CDR3 is CASSPRTSGRYPDTQYF. CDR3 coding DNA: TGTGCCAGCAGCCCCCGGACTAGCGGGCGGTACCCAGATACGCAGTATTTT.

The chain joins TRBV7-3 to TRBJ2-6; D is undetermined. The CDR3 is 14 amino acids. Trimming cost V 2 bases and J 2 bases, with 4 bases left between them. Looked up from germline, CDR1 is SGHTA and CDR2 is FQGTGA. In nucleotides, the CDR3 is TGTGCCAGCAGCTTATCTACTGGGGCCAACGTCCTGACTTTC. This sequence encodes CASSLSTGANVLTF.

The V and J genes are TRBV30 and TRBJ2-1; D gene unclear. Trimming removed 2 bases at V and 0 bases at J, with 11 bases between. Per germline, CDR1 GTSNPN and CDR2 SVGIG (reference sequence). This CDR3 spans 15 amino acids. The CDR3 loop is CAWSIAAISYNEQFF. CDR3 nucleotide sequence: TGTGCCTGGAGTATCGCCGCGATCTCCTACAATGAGCAGTTCTTC.

The chain carries TRBV15 and TRBJ1-2, with a possible D match to TRBD1 (5 bases). CDR1 and CDR2 from the germline V gene are LNHNV and YYDKDF (reference sequence). The V end was cut by 3 bases, the J end by 8 bases, with 25 bases between. The CDR3 is made up of 17 amino acids. CDR3 protein: CATSSLGPSRTGRGYTF. The CDR3 region has the DNA TGTGCCACCAGCAGTTTGGGGCCGTCGCGGACCGGACGGGGCTACACCTTC.

The chain couples TRBV4-3 to TRBJ1-2; the match to TRBD1 covers 8 bases. The CDR3 covers 15 residues. The germline gives CDR1 LGHNA, CDR2 YSLEER. The V and J ends lost 4 bases and 8 bases, in that order; junction bases with no gene match: 12. CDR3 in DNA: TGCGCCAGCAGCCCGATGGAGGGACAGGTATCCGGCTACACCTTC. The encoded protein is CASSPMEGQVSGYTF.

The chain carries TRBV6-5 and TRBJ1-2, with 7 bases that match TRBD1. In germline, CDR1 is MNHEY, CDR2 SVGAGI. The CDR3 sequence is 16 residues long. The J segment lost 2 bases and the V segment lost 0 bases, leaving 6 bases of the junction unmatched. CDR3 in amino acids: CASSYSTSGQNYGYTF. For the CDR3, the DNA is TGTGCCAGCAGTTACTCGACCTCGGGACAGAACTATGGCTACACCTTC.

This clone was recorded once. The chain uses TRBV16 and TRBJ1-4; TRBD1 matches at 7 bases. Looked up from germline, CDR1 is KGHSY and CDR2 is FQNENV. The J segment lost 8 bases and the V segment lost 4 bases, leaving 13 bases of the junction unmatched. The CDR3 sequence is 16 residues long. For the CDR3, the DNA is TGTGCCAGCAGCCCCTCCCACAGGGGTCAAAGGGAAAAACTGTTTTTT. Protein: CASSPSHRGQREKLFF.

J is TRBJ2-2 and V is TRBV7-3; 8 bases map to TRBD1. After removal of 2 bases from V and 4 bases from J, the junction contained 3 bases not matched to a gene. This CDR3 is 15 amino acids long. Germline CDR1 and CDR2: SGHTA and FQGTGA. The CDR3 loop reads CASSLGTGLTGELFF. The CDR3 DNA is TGTGCCAGCAGCTTAGGGACAGGCCTCACCGGGGAGCTGTTTTTT.

The chain's CDR3 is CASSRGTSGSYEQYF. CDR3 DNA sequence: TGTGCCAGCAGCCGGGGGACTAGCGGTTCCTACGAGCAGTACTTC. The chain employs TRBV4-2 and TRBJ2-7; 11 bases match TRBD2. After removal of 4 bases from V and 1 base from J, the junction contained 3 bases not matched to a gene. Germline V lookup: CDR1 LGHNA, CDR2 YNFKEQ. The CDR3 is made up of 15 amino acids.